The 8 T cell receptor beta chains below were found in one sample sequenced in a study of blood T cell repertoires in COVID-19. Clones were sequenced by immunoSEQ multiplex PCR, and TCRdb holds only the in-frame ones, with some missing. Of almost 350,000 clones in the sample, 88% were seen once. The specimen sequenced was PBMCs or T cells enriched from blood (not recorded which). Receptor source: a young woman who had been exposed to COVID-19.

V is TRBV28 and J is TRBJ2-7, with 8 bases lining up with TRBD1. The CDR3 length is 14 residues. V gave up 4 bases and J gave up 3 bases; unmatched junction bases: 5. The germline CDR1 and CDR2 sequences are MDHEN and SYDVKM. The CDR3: CASSWARGLYEQYF. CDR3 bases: TGTGCCAGCAGTTGGGCCAGGGGGCTCTACGAGCAGTACTTC.

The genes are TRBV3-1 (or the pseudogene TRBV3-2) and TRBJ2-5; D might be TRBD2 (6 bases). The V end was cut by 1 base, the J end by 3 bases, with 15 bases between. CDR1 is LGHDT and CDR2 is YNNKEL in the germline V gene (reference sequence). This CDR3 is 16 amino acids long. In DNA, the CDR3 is TGTGCCAGCAGCCAAGTCGGGCTAGCGTTCAAAGAGACCCAGTACTTC. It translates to CASSQVGLAFKETQYF.

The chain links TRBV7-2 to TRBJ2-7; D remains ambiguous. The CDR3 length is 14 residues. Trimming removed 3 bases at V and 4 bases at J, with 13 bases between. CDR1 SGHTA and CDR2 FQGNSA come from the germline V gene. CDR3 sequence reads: CASSFQVPIYEQYF. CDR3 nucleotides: TGTGCCAGCAGCTTTCAGGTCCCGATATACGAGCAGTACTTC. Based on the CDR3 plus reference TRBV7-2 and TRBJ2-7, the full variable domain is GAGVSQSPSNKVTEKGKDVELRCDPISGHTALYWYRQSLGQGLEFLIYFQGNSAPDKSGLPSDRFSAERTGGSVSTLTIQRTQQEDSAVYLCASSFQVPIYEQYFGPGTRLTVT.

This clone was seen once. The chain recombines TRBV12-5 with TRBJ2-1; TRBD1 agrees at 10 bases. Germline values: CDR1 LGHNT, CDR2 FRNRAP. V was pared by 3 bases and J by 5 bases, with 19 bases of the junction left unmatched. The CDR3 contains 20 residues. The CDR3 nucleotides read TGTGCTAGTGGTTTAGGCTCTATTACCGGGACAGGGGATTGGGACAATGAGCAGTTCTTC. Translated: CASGLGSITGTGDWDNEQFF. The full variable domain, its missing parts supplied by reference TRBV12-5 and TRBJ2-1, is DARVTQTPRHKVTEMGQEVTMRCQPILGHNTVFWYRQTMMQGLELLAYFRNRAPLDDSGMPKDRFSAEMPDATLATLKIQPSEPRDSAVYFCASGLGSITGTGDWDNEQFFGPGTRLTVL.

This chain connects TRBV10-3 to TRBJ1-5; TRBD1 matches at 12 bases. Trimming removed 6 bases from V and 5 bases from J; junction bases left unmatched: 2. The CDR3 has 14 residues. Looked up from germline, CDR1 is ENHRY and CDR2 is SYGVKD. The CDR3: CAISGTGGDQPQHF. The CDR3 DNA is TGTGCCATCAGCGGGACAGGGGGCGATCAGCCCCAGCATTTT.

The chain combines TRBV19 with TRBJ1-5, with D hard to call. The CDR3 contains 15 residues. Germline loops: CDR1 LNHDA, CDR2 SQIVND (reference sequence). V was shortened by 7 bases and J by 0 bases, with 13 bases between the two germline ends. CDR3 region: CASTTMRYSNQPQHF. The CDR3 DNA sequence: TGTGCCAGTACCACCATGAGATATAGCAATCAGCCCCAGCATTTT.

CDR3 in amino acids: CASRPGLAGGGAEQYF. CDR3 in DNA: TGTGCCAGCAGACCGGGACTAGCGGGAGGGGGTGCCGAGCAGTACTTC. The V and J genes are TRBV27 and TRBJ2-7; TRBD2 matches 16 bases. Germline CDR1 is MNHEY and CDR2 is SMNVEV (reference sequence). Germline trimming cut 6 bases from V and 6 bases from J; bases unmatched to any gene: 8. CDR3 length: 16 residues.

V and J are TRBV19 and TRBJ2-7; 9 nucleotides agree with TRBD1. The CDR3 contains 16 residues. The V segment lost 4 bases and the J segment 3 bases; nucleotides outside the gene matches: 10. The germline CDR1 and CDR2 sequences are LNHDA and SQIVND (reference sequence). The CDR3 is CASSTLGGQGIYEQYF. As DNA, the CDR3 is TGTGCCAGTAGTACTTTAGGGGGACAGGGTATCTACGAGCAGTACTTC.